This TCR beta chain was found in a study of Graves' ophthalmopathy and Graves' hyperthyroidism. Overall study results and limits: Cross-validated, the 13-signature model showed 87.88%/81.08% sensitivity/specificity, and 80%/75% in the test set.

RNA transcripts were the source from which TCR beta CDR3 regions were amplified. The workflow started with a first-round RT-PCR run with HTBI primers and then moved on to a second-round multiplex PCR. TCRdb analysed the multiplex PCR reads with MiXCR anew, one entry per CDR3 protein. Of 300,000 to 500,000 distinct CDR3 sequences listed, 15% are singletons. This clonotype was seen repeatedly, ten times or more. The antigen is not known. The sequence was collected from a woman aged 18-29 years with stable Graves' hyperthyroidism. Sequenced material: peripheral blood.

Here the CDR3 DNA reads TGTGCCAGCAGCCCGGACAGATCCTACGAGCAGTACTTC. Translating gives CASSPDRSYEQYF. The V and J genes are TRBV12-3 or TRBV12-4 and TRBJ2-7; TRBD1 is a possible D gene (6 bases). The CDR3 contains 13 residues. V was shortened by 6 bases and J by 1 base, with 10 bases between the two germline ends.